This T cell receptor (beta chain) stems from a study of Graves' ophthalmopathy and Graves' hyperthyroidism. In this sample, this clonotype turned up many times. CDR1 is SGHAT and CDR2 is FQNNGV in the germline V gene. The CDR3 loop spans 16 amino acids. Germline trimming cut 7 bases from V and 3 bases from J; bases unmatched to any gene: 15. Beta-chain TCR CDR3 regions were amplified from RNA transcripts. RT-PCR with HTBI primers came first, then second-round multiplex PCR. TCRdb fed the multiplex PCR reads into MiXCR, producing one record per CDR3 protein. The table shows about 400,000 distinct CDR3 sequences, with about 17% occurring only once.

This TCR was recovered from a woman aged 18-29 years with Graves' ophthalmopathy. This sequence joins TRBV11-2 and TRBJ2-7, with 7 bases lining up with TRBD1. Sequenced sample: peripheral blood. CDR3 sequence reads: CASTLSGDREIYEQYF. CDR3 in DNA: TGTGCCAGCACCCTTAGTGGTGACAGGGAGATCTACGAGCAGTACTTC.